The text below deals with one T cell receptor (beta chain). Its antigen is not identified. A read error may account for a junction end that differs from germline. The data are from a study of T cells in Graves' hyperthyroidism and ophthalmopathy. Notes on the study in general: Blood also showed most of the thyroid clonotypes that were expanded above 0.001.

Germline lookup yields CDR1 SGHTA and CDR2 FQGTGA. CDR3 length equals 16 residues. TCR beta CDR3 regions were amplified from RNA transcripts. A first-round RT-PCR of the TCR CDR3 used the HTBI primer set. TCRdb passed the multiplex PCR reads through MiXCR, listing each CDR3 protein once. Of more than 300,000 distinct CDR3 sequences in the sample, roughly 15% are singletons; the top ten hold around a fifth. V gene TRBV7-3 combines with J gene TRBJ2-7; no firm D call. The sequence was collected from a woman aged 25 to 45 with Graves' ophthalmopathy. The sample taken for sequencing was blood. Written as DNA, the CDR3 is TGTGCCGGCAGCTTATTAGACGGTGATAGCTCCTACGAGCAGTACTTC. It codes for CAGSLLDGDSSYEQYF.